This is a list of T cell receptor beta chains from one sample in a study of T cell responses to AZD1222 COVID-19 vaccine. TCRdb's table, derived via immunoSEQ multiplex PCR, lists solely in-frame clones and lacks some. This table holds 70,000 to 95,000 clones, 85% to 95% found once. The sample was peripheral blood, taken 28 days after the second AZD1222 dose. The receptors were sampled from an adult who received the AZD1222 COVID-19 vaccine. Both conserved end residues are part of each CDR3. Fields, in order: clone size, J gene, CDR3 length, D gene, V gene, CDR3 protein, CDR3 DNA. D genes are given only for firm matches. The size entry is marked missing in some rows and otherwise reads once, few, many or a size class.

>-|TRBJ2-3|14|-|TRBV19
CASSIWGVQDTQYF
TGTGCCAGTAGTATCTGGGGCGTTCAAGATACGCAGTATTTT
>-|TRBJ2-7|15|TRBD1|TRBV19
CASTTGTGGSYEQYF
TGTGCCAGTACTACGGGGACAGGGGGCTCCTACGAGCAGTACTTC
>-|TRBJ2-7|15|-|TRBV6-5
CASSYRRGAGYEQYF
TGTGCCAGCAGTTACCGAAGGGGCGCAGGCTACGAGCAGTACTTC
>-|TRBJ1-3|15|-|TRBV19
CASSIEGARGNTIYF
TGTGCCAGTAGTATAGAGGGGGCGCGAGGAAACACCATATATTTT
>-|TRBJ2-5|13|-|TRBV9
CASSLASRETQYF
TGTGCCAGCAGCCTGGCTAGTAGGGAGACCCAGTACTTC
>-|TRBJ1-2|15|TRBD1|TRBV6-2/TRBV6-3
CASSDRTGEWYGYTF
TGTGCCAGCAGTGACCGGACAGGGGAATGGTATGGCTACACCTTC
>-|TRBJ2-1|14|-|TRBV5-6
CASSLGGVYNEQFF
TGTGCCAGCAGCTTGGGCGGGGTCTACAATGAGCAGTTCTTC
>-|TRBJ2-1|16|TRBD2|TRBV4-1
CASSHRAGVIDNGQFF
TGCGCCAGCAGCCACCGAGCGGGAGTCATCGACAATGGGCAGTTCTTC
>-|TRBJ2-7|12|-|TRBV6-5
CASSPRSYEQYF
TGTGCCAGCAGCCCCCGCTCCTACGAGCAGTACTTC
>-|TRBJ1-1|14|-|TRBV30
CAWTLGGIDTEAFF
TGTGCCTGGACTCTTGGAGGGATCGACACTGAAGCTTTCTTT
>-|TRBJ2-7|15|TRBD2|TRBV6-6
CASSYSGTSAYEQYF
TGTGCCAGCAGTTACTCCGGGACTAGCGCCTACGAGCAGTACTTC
>-|TRBJ2-5|15|TRBD2|TRBV4-2
CASSTRTSSQETQYF
TGTGCCAGCAGCACGCGGACTAGTTCACAAGAGACCCAGTACTTC
>-|TRBJ2-7|16|TRBD1|TRBV27
CASSLGPTGESYEQYF
TGTGCCAGCAGTTTGGGCCCTACAGGGGAATCCTACGAGCAGTACTTC
>-|TRBJ1-2|15|TRBD1|TRBV15
CATSRTGEIYYGYTF
TGTGCCACCAGCAGAACAGGGGAGATTTACTATGGCTACACCTTC
>-|TRBJ2-7|20|TRBD1|TRBV5-1
CASSSQPGQGASGKTYEQYF
TGCGCCAGCAGCTCCCAACCGGGACAGGGGGCGTCAGGGAAGACCTACGAGCAGTACTTC
>-|TRBJ1-1|14|-|TRBV2
CASRRDIMNTEAFF
TGTGCCAGCAGAAGGGACATTATGAACACTGAAGCTTTCTTT
>-|TRBJ2-7|13|-|TRBV12-3/TRBV12-4
CASRTSGTYEQYF
TGTGCCAGCAGAACGTCGGGAACCTACGAGCAGTACTTC
>-|TRBJ1-1|13|-|TRBV18
CASSPGANTEAFF
TGTGCCAGCTCACCCGGGGCAAACACTGAAGCTTTCTTT
>-|TRBJ1-2|10|TRBD1|TRBV30
CAWGDRGHTF
TGTGCCTGGGGGGACAGGGGCCACACCTTC
>-|TRBJ1-3|13|-|TRBV6-2/TRBV6-3
CASSDHSGNTIYF
TGTGCCAGCAGCGACCACTCTGGAAACACCATATATTTT
>-|TRBJ1-6|14|-|TRBV7-2
CASSFLGHDSPLHF
TGTGCCAGCAGCTTTCTTGGTCATGATTCACCCCTCCACTTT
>-|TRBJ2-7|12|-|TRBV7-2
CASSLSTTEQYF
TGTGCCAGCAGCTTATCAACCACGGAGCAGTACTTC
>once|TRBJ1-1|19|TRBD1|TRBV4-1
CASSQDPGQGAGGRTEAFF
TGCGCCAGCAGCCAAGATCCGGGCCAGGGGGCTGGAGGTAGGACTGAAGCTTTCTTT
>-|TRBJ1-2|15|TRBD1|TRBV18
CASSLQDRGSYGYTF
TGTGCCAGCTCGCTCCAGGACAGGGGGAGTTATGGCTACACCTTC
>-|TRBJ1-1|14|-|TRBV2
CASSDRWLPTEAFF
TGTGCCAGCAGTGATCGGTGGTTACCCACTGAAGCTTTCTTT
>-|TRBJ2-1|12|-|TRBV3-1/TRBV3-2
CASSPLGREQFF
TGTGCCAGCAGCCCCCTGGGCAGGGAGCAGTTCTTC
>-|TRBJ2-3|13|-|TRBV11-3
CASSLGGQGTQYF
TGTGCCAGCAGCTTAGGTGGCCAGGGTACGCAGTATTTT
>-|TRBJ2-7|19|TRBD2|TRBV28
CASSPVVGGRASGRNEQYF
TGTGCCAGCAGCCCAGTTGTAGGTGGTAGGGCTAGCGGGAGGAACGAGCAGTACTTC
>-|TRBJ2-1|14|TRBD2|TRBV19
CASQSGSSYNEQFF
TGTGCCAGCCAAAGCGGGAGCTCCTACAATGAGCAGTTCTTC
>-|TRBJ2-7|14|TRBD1|TRBV5-1
CASSTGTGQGEQYF
TGCGCCAGCAGCACTGGCACGGGACAGGGCGAGCAGTACTTC
>-|TRBJ2-3|15|-|TRBV7-9
CASSLGASDTDTQYF
TGTGCCAGCAGCTTAGGGGCGTCTGACACAGATACGCAGTATTTT
>-|TRBJ1-2|14|-|TRBV27
CASGPQGRIYGYTF
TGTGCCAGCGGCCCCCAGGGAAGGATCTATGGCTACACCTTC
>-|TRBJ2-7|15|-|TRBV6-2/TRBV6-3
CASSLMGRYSYEQYF
TGTGCCAGCAGCCTAATGGGACGGTACTCCTACGAGCAGTACTTC
>-|TRBJ2-7|15|-|TRBV4-1
CASSLGGDTSYEQYF
TGCGCCAGCAGCCTAGGGGGGGACACCTCCTACGAGCAGTACTTC
>-|TRBJ2-3|14|-|TRBV6-5
CASSYSGPSDTQYF
TGTGCCAGCAGTTACTCGGGCCCTTCAGATACGCAGTATTTT
>-|TRBJ2-7|12|-|TRBV28
CASALSGYEQYF
TGTGCCAGCGCCCTCTCCGGGTACGAGCAGTACTTC
>-|TRBJ2-7|18|-|TRBV18
CASSLGTGATSGAYEQYF
TGTGCCAGCTCACTCGGGACAGGGGCTACTAGCGGGGCCTACGAGCAGTACTTC